The sequence of this T cell receptor beta chain was determined in a study of cytomegalovirus exposure and HLA in healthy donors. Regarding the study as a whole: The study labeled fewer than 200 TCR beta chains cytomegalovirus-associated.

Trimming removed 5 bases from V and 4 bases from J; junction bases left unmatched: 9. This CDR3 region has 16 residues. CDR1 SGHDT and CDR2 YYEEEE come from the germline V gene. The PCR was carried out with 60 Vbeta primers and 13 Jbeta primers. The protocol was immunoSEQ multiplex PCR, while the TCRdb copy is restricted to in-frame clones and leaves out a portion. Of roughly 180,000 clones in the sample, about 80% were seen once. About this clone: Its antigen is not known.

This chain connects TRBV5-6 to TRBJ1-5; 10 positions agree with TRBD1. The sequence was obtained from a young woman in good health and CMV-seronegative. The sequencing input was PBMCs. Written as DNA, the CDR3 is TGTGCCAGCAGTGAATGGGGACAGGGGACGAATCAGCCCCAGCATTTT. The encoded protein is CASSEWGQGTNQPQHF. Supplemented by reference TRBV5-6 and TRBJ1-5, the full variable domain reads DAGVTQSPTHLIKTRGQQVTLRCSPKSGHDTVSWYQQALGQGPQFIFQYYEEEERQRGNFPDRFSGHQFPNYSSELNVNALLLGDSALYLCASSEWGQGTNQPQHFGDGTRLSIL.